This T cell receptor (beta chain) was captured in a study of response to subunit inactivated influenza vaccine. Per germline, CDR1 SQVTM and CDR2 ANQGSEA. With 6 bases clipped from V and 2 bases from J, the junction kept 11 bases outside the gene matches. The CDR3 spans 15 residues. MiXCR was run by TCRdb on the RT-PCR reads, yielding one entry per CDR3 protein. The sample contains some 500,000 distinct CDR3 sequences, roughly 13% of which appear only once. This clonotype was found many times. This chain uses TRBV29-1 with TRBJ2-3; 7 bases line up with TRBD2. This TCR was sampled from a man between 45 and 60 years old who received an inactivated influenza vaccine. The sample in question was PBMCs from blood, obtained 35 to 45 days after vaccination. CDR3 coding DNA: TGCAGCGTGAAGCCCGGGACTACAGACACAGATACGCAGTATTTT. Translated: CSVKPGTTDTDTQYF.